Listed here are 26 T cell receptor beta chains from one sample, sequenced in a study of neoadjuvant nivolumab and ipilimumab in lung cancer. Profiled with immunoSEQ multiplex PCR; TCRdb holds only in-frame clones, not every one. The top ten hold roughly 5% of the sample, which has 30,000 or so clones, over 75% seen once. The sequencing here drew on peripheral blood, taken after neoadjuvant nivolumab, alone or with ipilimumab, at or shortly before surgery. These receptor sequences come from an adult with non-small cell lung cancer.

The genes are TRBV10-3 and TRBJ2-1; no clear D gene. Germline CDR1 ENHRY, CDR2 SYGVKD. The CDR3 consists of 15 residues. V gave up 3 bases and J gave up 5 bases, with 14 bases separating them. The CDR3 here is CAISERDRINNEQFF. The CDR3 nucleotides read TGTGCCATCAGTGAAAGGGATCGAATTAACAATGAGCAGTTCTTC.

The chain links TRBV19 to TRBJ1-1; the D is unclear. The V end was cut by 7 bases, the J end by 3 bases, with 6 bases between. Per the germline V gene, CDR1 is LNHDA and CDR2 is SQIVND (reference sequence). This CDR3 has 11 amino acids. In DNA form, the CDR3 reads TGTGCCAGTACTCTGTACACTGAAGCTTTCTTT. As protein: CASTLYTEAFF.

The chain couples TRBV15 to TRBJ1-4; 10 bases align to TRBD1. This CDR3 is 18 amino acids long. V trimming: 3 bases; J trimming: 6 bases; junction bases outside the gene matches: 13. Germline V CDR1 and CDR2: LNHNV, YYDKDF (reference sequence). The CDR3 region has the DNA TGTGCCACCAGCAGGTCCCGGGACAGGGGACACCTGGATGAAAAACTGTTTTTT. Encoded protein: CATSRSRDRGHLDEKLFF.

V usage is TRBV6-1 and J usage is TRBJ2-5, with D uncertain. The CDR3 is made up of 13 amino acids. V was shortened by 1 base and J by 5 bases, with 8 bases between the two germline ends. Per germline, CDR1 MNHNS and CDR2 SASEGT. In nucleotides, the CDR3 is TGTGCCAGCAGTGAAGGGGTGGGGGAGACCCAGTACTTC. This translates into CASSEGVGETQYF.

The chain recombines TRBV21-1 with TRBJ1-1. TRBV21-1 is labeled a pseudogene. This CDR3 is built from 16 residues. In DNA form, the CDR3 reads TGTGCCAGCAGTGTGACTGATACACCTAACGACACTGAAGCTTTCTTT. This encodes CASSVTDTPNDTEAFF.

This chain joins TRBV5-1 and TRBJ1-1, with a tentative D call TRBD1 (5 bases). CDR1 is SGHRS and CDR2 is YFSETQ in the germline V gene. This CDR3 comprises 14 residues. V was trimmed by 4 bases and J by 0 bases, leaving 10 bases between them. CDR3 DNA: TGCGCCAGCAGCCCCGGGGACCTGAACACTGAAGCTTTCTTT. It codes for CASSPGDLNTEAFF. The full variable domain, completed using reference TRBV5-1 and TRBJ1-1, is KAGVTQTPRYLIKTRGQQVTLSCSPISGHRSVSWYQQTPGQGLQFLFEYFSETQRNKGNFPGRFSGRQFSNSRSEMNVSTLELGDSALYLCASSPGDLNTEAFFGQGTRLTVV.

The chain has TRBV7-9 and TRBJ1-5; perhaps TRBD1 as D (5 bases). The V end lost 5 bases, the J end lost 4 bases, and 6 bases lay between the germline ends. CDR1 and CDR2 (germline): SEHNR, FQNEAQ (reference sequence). This CDR3 contains 12 residues. CDR3 in amino acids: CASSPGNQPQHF. The CDR3 nucleotides are TGTGCCAGCAGCCCAGGGAATCAGCCCCAGCATTTT.

The V gene is TRBV18, the J gene TRBJ2-6; D gene uncertain. The germline gives CDR1 KGHSH, CDR2 LQKENI. CDR3 length: 17 residues. Trimming took 0 bases from V and 2 from J, leaving 11 bases between them. The CDR3 DNA sequence: TGTGCCAGCTCACCACCGCTTATAGAGGCTGGGGCCAACGTCCTGACTTTC. This codes for CASSPPLIEAGANVLTF.

This chain uses TRBV9 with TRBJ1-6, with D tentatively TRBD1 (5 bases). The ends were cut back, 4 bases at V and 8 bases at J, with 16 bases in the middle. Germline CDR1 SGDLS, CDR2 YYNGEE. This CDR3 region has 15 residues. The CDR3 region has the DNA TGTGCCAGCAGCCCCCGGGCAGGGTCGGATTCACCCCTCCACTTT. Residues: CASSPRAGSDSPLHF. Combining the CDR3 with reference TRBV9 and TRBJ1-6 gives the whole variable domain DSGVTQTPKHLITATGQRVTLRCSPRSGDLSVYWYQQSLDQGLQFLIQYYNGEERAKGNILERFSAQQFPDLHSELNLSSLELGDSALYFCASSPRAGSDSPLHFGNGTRLTVT.

CDR3 sequence (DNA): TGTGCCAGCAGTTACAGGATAAGGGATGGCTACACCTTC. This translates into CASSYRIRDGYTF. V usage is TRBV6-5 and J usage is TRBJ1-2; unclear D gene. V dropped 2 bases and J dropped 6 bases, with 10 bases sitting between them. The germline gives CDR1 MNHEY, CDR2 SVGAGI. CDR3 length: 13 residues.

This chain joins TRBV5-5 and TRBJ2-2; 8 nucleotides match TRBD2. Germline V gene sequence: CDR1 SGHKS, CDR2 YYEKEE (reference sequence). J was trimmed by 1 base and V by 1 base; bases with no gene match: 0. CDR3 length: 15 amino acids. The CDR3: CASSLSGGNTGELFF. CDR3 DNA: TGTGCCAGCAGCTTGAGCGGGGGGAACACCGGGGAGCTGTTTTTT.

The table lists this clone with a count of one. The CDR3 region is CATSRDLGVNGYTF. Here the CDR3 DNA reads TGTGCCACCAGCAGAGATTTAGGGGTTAATGGCTACACCTTC. V usage is TRBV15 and J usage is TRBJ1-2; D perhaps matches TRBD1 (5 bases). CDR1 is LNHNV and CDR2 is YYDKDF in the germline V gene (reference sequence). V lost 0 bases to trimming and J lost 6 bases, with 11 bases between them. CDR3 length equals 14 residues.

This sequence joins TRBV7-8 and TRBJ2-3; D ambiguous. Looked up from germline, CDR1 is SGHVS and CDR2 is FQNEAQ. The CDR3 runs to 12 residues. V was cut by 2 bases and J by 4 bases, with 4 bases left in between. CDR3 protein: CASSLMADTQYF. In nucleotides, the CDR3 is TGTGCCAGCAGCTTAATGGCAGATACGCAGTATTTT.

The chain is built from TRBV4-2 and TRBJ1-5; D gene uncertain. Germline V CDR1 and CDR2: LGHNA, YNFKEQ. Trimming removed 1 base from V and 0 bases from J, with 4 bases in between. There are 14 residues in the CDR3. The CDR3 here is CASSQGLSNQPQHF. The CDR3 bases are TGTGCCAGCAGCCAAGGTCTTAGCAATCAGCCCCAGCATTTT.

The chain employs TRBV5-1 and TRBJ1-5; D not certain. The CDR3 is made up of 13 amino acids. Per the germline V gene, CDR1 is SGHRS and CDR2 is YFSETQ. The V and J ends lost 2 bases and 4 bases respectively, with 7 bases between them. DNA of the CDR3: TGCGCCAGCAGCTTTGACGGAAATCAGCCCCAGCATTTT. The encoded protein is CASSFDGNQPQHF.

The rearrangement uses TRBV10-3 and TRBJ1-3; D not certain. Germline lookup yields CDR1 ENHRY and CDR2 SYGVKD. Deletions cut 0 bases from V and 4 bases from J, with 4 bases between. This CDR3 is built from 13 residues. Here the CDR3 reads CAISESQGNTIYF. The CDR3 nucleotides read TGTGCCATCAGTGAGTCCCAAGGAAACACCATATATTTT.

CDR3 coding DNA: TGTGCCAGCAGCGAAGGAACCAACACTGAAGCTTTCTTT. Its protein product is CASSEGTNTEAFF. This chain connects TRBV9 to TRBJ1-1; D gene uncertain. With 3 bases removed from V and 2 bases from J, the gap between germline ends came to 8 bases. CDR3 length equals 13 residues. Germline V gene sequence: CDR1 SGDLS, CDR2 YYNGEE.

The chain combines TRBV10-3 with TRBJ1-2, with D perhaps matching TRBD1 (6 bases). The germline gives CDR1 ENHRY, CDR2 SYGVKD. The ends were cut back, 1 base at V and 7 bases at J, with 13 bases in the middle. CDR3 length equals 14 residues. Written as DNA, the CDR3 is TGTGCCATCAGTGAGTGGTTACAGGGTGGTGGCTACACCTTC. It is translated as CAISEWLQGGGYTF.

The rearrangement links TRBV4-2 to TRBJ1-6; D uncertain. Germline-derived CDR1 and CDR2 are LGHNA and YNFKEQ. V was trimmed by 0 bases and J by 5 bases, leaving 8 bases between them. The CDR3 totals 15 residues. The CDR3 reads CASSQDSGNNSPLHF. The CDR3 DNA reads as TGTGCCAGCAGCCAAGATAGCGGGAATAATTCACCCCTCCACTTT.

The rearrangement uses TRBV7-3 and TRBJ1-2; D not resolved. V was shortened by 5 bases and J by 6 bases, with 13 bases between the two germline ends. Germline V gene sequence: CDR1 SGHTA, CDR2 FQGTGA. This CDR3 comprises 13 residues. CDR3 bases: TGTGCCAGCAGCCACGGCGGCAGAGATGGCTACACCTTC. Protein product: CASSHGGRDGYTF.

The J gene is TRBJ2-5, the V gene TRBV18; TRBD1 is a possible D gene (8 bases). This CDR3 is 18 amino acids long. Germline loops: CDR1 KGHSH, CDR2 LQKENI. Trimming pared 3 bases from V and 5 bases from J, leaving 25 bases between. CDR3 region: CASSPQLQGDYRKETQYF. The CDR3 DNA sequence: TGTGCCAGCTCACCGCAACTACAGGGGGACTATAGAAAGGAGACCCAGTACTTC.

The chain joins TRBV7-6 to TRBJ2-7, with D perhaps matching TRBD1 or TRBD2 (5 bases each). V was shortened by 4 bases and J by 6 bases, with 10 bases between the two germline ends. The CDR3 totals 12 residues. CDR1 is SGHVS, CDR2 FNYEAQ, per germline. The CDR3 region has the DNA TGTGCCAGCAGCTCCGGGACCCGCGAGCAGTACTTC. It codes for CASSSGTREQYF.

CDR3 DNA: TGTGCCAGCAGCCAAGAGACAGAGAACACTGAAGCTTTCTTT. Its protein is CASSQETENTEAFF. The chain is built from TRBV4-2 and TRBJ1-1; a weak D match, TRBD1 (5 bases). V lost 0 bases to trimming and J lost 1 base, with 6 bases between them. Looked up from germline, CDR1 is LGHNA and CDR2 is YNFKEQ. The CDR3 has 14 amino acids.

This chain connects TRBV5-4 to TRBJ1-2; D unresolved. CDR1 SGHNT and CDR2 YYREEE come from the germline V gene (reference sequence). V gave up 5 bases and J gave up 4 bases, with 15 bases separating them. CDR3 size: 14 residues. The CDR3 here is CASRLGLEGYGYTF. The CDR3 DNA sequence: TGTGCCAGCAGACTCGGGTTAGAGGGCTATGGCTACACCTTC.

The rearrangement links TRBV11-2 to TRBJ1-1, with D maybe TRBD1 (6 bases). V lost 5 bases to trimming and J lost 2 bases, with 15 bases between them. The CDR3 length is 15 residues. Germline V gene sequence: CDR1 SGHAT, CDR2 FQNNGV. The CDR3 nucleotides read TGTGCCAGCAGCCGACTCACAGGGTCAAACACTGAAGCTTTCTTT. Residues: CASSRLTGSNTEAFF.

This clone was observed a single time. The chain uses TRBV6-1 and TRBJ1-5; no clear D. CDR3 length: 14 amino acids. V lost 4 bases to trimming and J lost 4 bases, with 11 bases between them. Germline CDR1 MNHNS, CDR2 SASEGT. The CDR3 loop is CASSVSALNQPQHF. The CDR3 region has the DNA TGTGCCAGCAGTGTATCGGCGTTGAATCAGCCCCAGCATTTT.